This T cell receptor (beta chain) is from a study of beta chain features in type 1 diabetes. V was cut by 3 bases and J by 6 bases, with 15 bases left in between. Germline CDR1 SGHTA, CDR2 FQGNSA. The CDR3 covers 15 residues. TCRB transcripts that were expressed got sequenced, as all of the isolated RNA had been reverse transcribed. Here immunoSEQ multiplex PCR was the method, and the copy in TCRdb shows in-frame clones only, minus some. The table lists 900,000 or so clones, roughly 16% of them singletons. The rearrangement links TRBV7-2 to TRBJ1-5; weak D call: TRBD1 (5 bases). The sequence was obtained from a woman aged 18-29 years in good health. Sequencing used naive CD4+ T cells from blood. The CDR3 spells CASSFLSGRLQPQHF. The CDR3 DNA reads TGTGCCAGCAGCTTTTTGTCAGGGCGGCTTCAGCCCCAGCATTTT.